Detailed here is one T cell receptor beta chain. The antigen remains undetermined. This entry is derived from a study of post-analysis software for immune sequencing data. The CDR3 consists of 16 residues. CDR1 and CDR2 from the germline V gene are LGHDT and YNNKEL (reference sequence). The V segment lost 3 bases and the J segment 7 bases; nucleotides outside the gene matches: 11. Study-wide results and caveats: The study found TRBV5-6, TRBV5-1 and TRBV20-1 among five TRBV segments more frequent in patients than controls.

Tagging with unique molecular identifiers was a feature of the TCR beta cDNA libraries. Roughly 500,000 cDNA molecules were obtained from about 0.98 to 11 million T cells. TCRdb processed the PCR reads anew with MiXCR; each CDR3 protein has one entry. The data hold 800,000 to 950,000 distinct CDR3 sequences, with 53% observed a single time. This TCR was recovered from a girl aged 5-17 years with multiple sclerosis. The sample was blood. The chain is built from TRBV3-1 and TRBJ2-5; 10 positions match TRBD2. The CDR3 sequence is CASSHVTSGPRGTQYF. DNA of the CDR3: TGTGCCAGCAGCCATGTGACTAGCGGGCCGAGAGGGACCCAGTACTTC.